This is a list of T cell receptor beta chains from one sample in a study of blood T cell repertoires in COVID-19. Here immunoSEQ multiplex PCR was the method, and the copy in TCRdb shows in-frame clones only, minus some. The table has about 210,000 clones, around 83% seen once. The sequenced sample was PBMCs or T cells enriched from blood (not recorded which). Every receptor here comes from a woman aged 40 to 50 in a cohort exposed to, infected with or recovered from COVID-19 (not recorded which). CDR3s include the opening cysteine and the closing phenylalanine or tryptophan. Each record gives: V gene, J gene, D gene, clone size, CDR3 DNA, CDR3 protein. The D gene is left open where the match is weak. Not every row has a clone size; where given, it reads once, few, many or a size class.

V gene: TRBV15
J gene: TRBJ1-4
D gene: NA
clone size: once
CDR3 DNA: TGTGCCACCAGCAGAGTCACCCGGCGGGAAAAACTGTTTTTT
CDR3 protein: CATSRVTRREKLFF

V gene: TRBV30
J gene: TRBJ1-2
D gene: NA
clone size: NA
CDR3 DNA: TGTGCCTGGAGGTATAACTATGGCTACACCTTC
CDR3 protein: CAWRYNYGYTF

V gene: TRBV5-1
J gene: TRBJ2-4
D gene: NA
clone size: NA
CDR3 DNA: TGCGCCAGCAGCTCTAGTAGGTCGGAAAACATTCAGTACTTC
CDR3 protein: CASSSSRSENIQYF

V gene: TRBV9
J gene: TRBJ2-3
D gene: TRBD2
clone size: NA
CDR3 DNA: TGTGCCAGCAGCGTAACTGGGACTAGCGGGAGTTCTAGCACAGATACGCAGTATTTT
CDR3 protein: CASSVTGTSGSSSTDTQYF

V gene: TRBV11-1
J gene: TRBJ2-3
D gene: TRBD2
clone size: NA
CDR3 DNA: TGTGCCAGCAGCTCGGTAGCGGGGGGTTTCACAGATACGCAGTATTTT
CDR3 protein: CASSSVAGGFTDTQYF

V gene: TRBV27
J gene: TRBJ1-2
D gene: NA
clone size: NA
CDR3 DNA: TGTGCCAGCAGTTTAGGGGGGACCTATGGCTACACCTTC
CDR3 protein: CASSLGGTYGYTF

V gene: TRBV5-6
J gene: TRBJ2-5
D gene: TRBD1
clone size: NA
CDR3 DNA: TGTGCCAGCAGCCCAAGGACAGGGGGCGCGGTAGAGACCCAGTACTTC
CDR3 protein: CASSPRTGGAVETQYF

V gene: TRBV14
J gene: TRBJ2-2
D gene: NA
clone size: NA
CDR3 DNA: TGTGCCAGCAGCCTGGGGACTGCCTCCCGGGGCGGGGAGCTGTTTTTT
CDR3 protein: CASSLGTASRGGELFF

V gene: TRBV11-2
J gene: TRBJ1-1
D gene: NA
clone size: NA
CDR3 DNA: TGTGCCAGCAGCGGCGCATGGGGGGTGGCGAACACTGAAGCTTTCTTT
CDR3 protein: CASSGAWGVANTEAFF

V gene: TRBV4-1
J gene: TRBJ2-4
D gene: TRBD2
clone size: NA
CDR3 DNA: TGCGCCAGCAGCCCATTTGGACTAGCGGGGTCCCGCATTCAGTACTTC
CDR3 protein: CASSPFGLAGSRIQYF

V gene: TRBV27
J gene: TRBJ1-6
D gene: TRBD1
clone size: NA
CDR3 DNA: TGTGCCAGCAGTTACGGGACAGGGGCTAATTCACCCCTCCACTTT
CDR3 protein: CASSYGTGANSPLHF

V gene: TRBV5-4
J gene: TRBJ2-1
D gene: NA
clone size: NA
CDR3 DNA: TGTGCCAGCAGCTTGGGGCAGGCCGCTTGGGATGAGCAGTTCTTC
CDR3 protein: CASSLGQAAWDEQFF

V gene: TRBV27
J gene: TRBJ2-3
D gene: NA
clone size: NA
CDR3 DNA: TGTGCCAGCAGTTTATGGGCGGGCAGCGTGGGGATTAGCACAGATACGCAGTATTTT
CDR3 protein: CASSLWAGSVGISTDTQYF

V gene: TRBV27
J gene: TRBJ2-2
D gene: NA
clone size: NA
CDR3 DNA: TGTGCCAGTACGCGGGGGCCCCCCGGGGAGCTGTTTTTT
CDR3 protein: CASTRGPPGELFF

V gene: TRBV6-1
J gene: TRBJ2-7
D gene: NA
clone size: NA
CDR3 DNA: TGTGCCAGCAGTGAACAGATATCCGAGCAGTACTTC
CDR3 protein: CASSEQISEQYF

V gene: TRBV28
J gene: TRBJ1-2
D gene: NA
clone size: NA
CDR3 DNA: TGTGCCAGCAGGGTAGCCCGAAACTATGGCTACACCTTC
CDR3 protein: CASRVARNYGYTF

V gene: TRBV27
J gene: TRBJ1-2
D gene: NA
clone size: few
CDR3 DNA: TGTGCCAGCAGTCTGACAGGTCTTCACTATGGCTACACCTTC
CDR3 protein: CASSLTGLHYGYTF

V gene: TRBV4-1
J gene: TRBJ2-1
D gene: TRBD2
clone size: NA
CDR3 DNA: TGCGCCAGCAGCCCTACTAGCGGGAGCTACAATGAGCAGTTCTTC
CDR3 protein: CASSPTSGSYNEQFF

V gene: TRBV19
J gene: TRBJ2-7
D gene: NA
clone size: NA
CDR3 DNA: TGTGCCAGTAGCACAACGTCGGGACACGGCTACGAGCAGTACTTC
CDR3 protein: CASSTTSGHGYEQYF

V gene: TRBV6-5
J gene: TRBJ2-4
D gene: TRBD2
clone size: few
CDR3 DNA: TGTGCCAGCAGTTACGAGGCTAGCGGGACAAACATTCAGTACTTC
CDR3 protein: CASSYEASGTNIQYF

V gene: TRBV25-1
J gene: TRBJ1-1
D gene: TRBD1
clone size: few
CDR3 DNA: TGTGCCAGCAGTGGGGGACAGGACGCCTTTGAAGCTTTCTTT
CDR3 protein: CASSGGQDAFEAFF

V gene: TRBV28
J gene: TRBJ1-5
D gene: TRBD1
clone size: NA
CDR3 DNA: TGTGCCAGCAGTTCTTGGGGACAGGGGATGTTCTCTCCCTATCAGCCCCAGCATTTT
CDR3 protein: CASSSWGQGMFSPYQPQHF

V gene: TRBV7-8
J gene: TRBJ2-2
D gene: TRBD1
clone size: NA
CDR3 DNA: TGTGCCAGCAGCCTAGGACAGGGGCGGACCGGGGAGCTGTTTTTT
CDR3 protein: CASSLGQGRTGELFF

V gene: TRBV10-1
J gene: TRBJ2-5
D gene: NA
clone size: NA
CDR3 DNA: TGCGCCAGCAGTGATCCAGGCTACCAAGAGACCCAGTACTTC
CDR3 protein: CASSDPGYQETQYF

V gene: TRBV2
J gene: TRBJ2-5
D gene: TRBD1
clone size: once
CDR3 DNA: TGTGCCAGCAGGAAGGACAGGGGGGAGACCCAGTACTTC
CDR3 protein: CASRKDRGETQYF

V gene: TRBV12-3/TRBV12-4
J gene: TRBJ1-1
D gene: NA
clone size: NA
CDR3 DNA: TGTGCCAGCAGCATCGGGGGGGAGGGTGAAGCTTTCTTT
CDR3 protein: CASSIGGEGEAFF

V gene: TRBV11-2
J gene: TRBJ2-1
D gene: NA
clone size: few
CDR3 DNA: TGTGCCAGCAGCTTAGAAGGGTCGTGGCAGGGCTCCTACAATGAGCAGTTCTTC
CDR3 protein: CASSLEGSWQGSYNEQFF

V gene: TRBV9
J gene: TRBJ2-3
D gene: NA
clone size: NA
CDR3 DNA: TGTGCCAGCAGCGTACAGGTTTCGGATACGCAGTATTTT
CDR3 protein: CASSVQVSDTQYF

V gene: TRBV7-9
J gene: TRBJ2-1
D gene: NA
clone size: NA
CDR3 DNA: TGTGCCAGCTCCGGTGGGCTCGATGAGCAGTTCTTC
CDR3 protein: CASSGGLDEQFF

V gene: TRBV18
J gene: TRBJ1-2
D gene: TRBD1
clone size: NA
CDR3 DNA: TGTGCCAGCTCTCTTGGACAGGGGAACTATGGCTACACCTTC
CDR3 protein: CASSLGQGNYGYTF

V gene: TRBV27
J gene: TRBJ2-5
D gene: TRBD2
clone size: few
CDR3 DNA: TGTGCCAGCAGCCCGACTAGCGGGAGATGGGAGACCCAGTACTTC
CDR3 protein: CASSPTSGRWETQYF

V gene: TRBV6-2/TRBV6-3
J gene: TRBJ2-1
D gene: TRBD2
clone size: NA
CDR3 DNA: TGTGCCAGCAGTTACGGGACTAGCCTCTACAATGAGCAGTTCTTC
CDR3 protein: CASSYGTSLYNEQFF

V gene: TRBV19
J gene: TRBJ1-4
D gene: NA
clone size: NA
CDR3 DNA: TGTGCCAGTAGTGGGCGGGCTTCTATGTTTAATGAAAAACTGTTTTTT
CDR3 protein: CASSGRASMFNEKLFF

V gene: TRBV3-1/TRBV3-2
J gene: TRBJ1-1
D gene: TRBD1
clone size: NA
CDR3 DNA: TGTGCCAGCACCACAGGGGGCGTGAACACTGAAGCTTTCTTT
CDR3 protein: CASTTGGVNTEAFF

V gene: TRBV6-5
J gene: TRBJ1-2
D gene: NA
clone size: NA
CDR3 DNA: TGTGCCAGCGGGGTGGGAGGGGAGCTTTTGGGCTACACCTTC
CDR3 protein: CASGVGGELLGYTF

V gene: TRBV21-1
J gene: TRBJ2-3
D gene: NA
clone size: NA
CDR3 DNA: TGTGCCAGCAAAGACAGGGGTCAGCCAGATACGCAGTATTTT
CDR3 protein: CASKDRGQPDTQYF

V gene: TRBV28
J gene: TRBJ2-5
D gene: NA
clone size: NA
CDR3 DNA: TGTGCCAGCAGACTAGCTTCTCAAGAGACCCAGTACTTC
CDR3 protein: CASRLASQETQYF

V gene: TRBV6-5
J gene: TRBJ2-1
D gene: NA
clone size: NA
CDR3 DNA: TGTGCCAGCAGTTTTTTCGTGGGAGATGAGCAGTTCTTC
CDR3 protein: CASSFFVGDEQFF

V gene: TRBV25-1
J gene: TRBJ1-1
D gene: NA
clone size: NA
CDR3 DNA: TGTGCCAGCAGTCCACGAGAGGGGCGGGAGCACACTGAAGCTTTCTTT
CDR3 protein: CASSPREGREHTEAFF

V gene: TRBV10-3
J gene: TRBJ2-7
D gene: TRBD1
clone size: few
CDR3 DNA: TGTGCCATCAGTGAAAAGAGTTGGGACAGCAAATACTACGAGCAGTACTTC
CDR3 protein: CAISEKSWDSKYYEQYF

V gene: TRBV4-2
J gene: TRBJ1-2
D gene: NA
clone size: NA
CDR3 DNA: TGTGCCAGCAGTAGTGGAGTTTATGGCTACACCTTC
CDR3 protein: CASSSGVYGYTF

V gene: TRBV19
J gene: TRBJ2-3
D gene: TRBD2
clone size: NA
CDR3 DNA: TGTGCCAGTAGTATAACCGGGGCGGGAGGGCCGGCAGATACGCAGTATTTT
CDR3 protein: CASSITGAGGPADTQYF

V gene: TRBV4-3
J gene: TRBJ2-1
D gene: NA
clone size: NA
CDR3 DNA: TGCGCCAGCAGCCAAGTAACTAGCCGTCCCAATGAGCAGTTCTTC
CDR3 protein: CASSQVTSRPNEQFF

V gene: TRBV19
J gene: TRBJ1-1
D gene: NA
clone size: NA
CDR3 DNA: TGTGCCAGTAGTACGCGACAGACCGCGAACACTGAAGCTTTCTTT
CDR3 protein: CASSTRQTANTEAFF

V gene: TRBV27
J gene: TRBJ1-1
D gene: TRBD1
clone size: NA
CDR3 DNA: TGTGCCAGCAGCGACAGGGGGCCAGGCACTGAAGCTTTCTTT
CDR3 protein: CASSDRGPGTEAFF

V gene: TRBV27
J gene: TRBJ2-5
D gene: TRBD2
clone size: NA
CDR3 DNA: TGTGCCAGCAGCCTACTAGCGGGGGGGAAAGAGACCCAGTACTTC
CDR3 protein: CASSLLAGGKETQYF

V gene: TRBV29-1
J gene: TRBJ2-7
D gene: NA
clone size: NA
CDR3 DNA: TGCAGCGTCGGACGGACAGCATCCTACGAGCAGTACTTC
CDR3 protein: CSVGRTASYEQYF

V gene: TRBV5-5
J gene: TRBJ2-1
D gene: TRBD2
clone size: NA
CDR3 DNA: TGTGCCAGCAGCTTGGCCGGCGGGAGAGAGCAGTTCTTC
CDR3 protein: CASSLAGGREQFF

V gene: TRBV5-4
J gene: TRBJ1-4
D gene: TRBD1
clone size: NA
CDR3 DNA: TGTGCCAGCAGCCAAGACAGGGCTCGAGAAAAACTGTTTTTT
CDR3 protein: CASSQDRAREKLFF

V gene: TRBV18
J gene: TRBJ2-1
D gene: TRBD2
clone size: NA
CDR3 DNA: TGTGCCAGCTCACCACCGGGGACTAGCGCTTACAATGAGCAGTTCTTC
CDR3 protein: CASSPPGTSAYNEQFF

V gene: TRBV12-3/TRBV12-4
J gene: TRBJ1-1
D gene: TRBD1
clone size: once
CDR3 DNA: TGTGCCACGAAGGGACAGGGGGCTACTGAAGCTTTCTTT
CDR3 protein: CATKGQGATEAFF

V gene: TRBV13
J gene: TRBJ1-1
D gene: NA
clone size: NA
CDR3 DNA: TGTGCCAGCAGGCATGCGGGGTTTAGGGGGAACACTGAAGCTTTCTTT
CDR3 protein: CASRHAGFRGNTEAFF

V gene: TRBV18
J gene: TRBJ2-7
D gene: TRBD1
clone size: NA
CDR3 DNA: TGTGCCAGCTCACCACCTATAGACAGGGAAAGCTCCTACGAGCAGTACTTC
CDR3 protein: CASSPPIDRESSYEQYF

V gene: TRBV2
J gene: TRBJ2-5
D gene: TRBD2
clone size: NA
CDR3 DNA: TGTGCCAGCAGTACTAGCGGGAGCCGTTTGGGGACCCAGTACTTC
CDR3 protein: CASSTSGSRLGTQYF

V gene: TRBV10-2
J gene: TRBJ1-2
D gene: NA
clone size: NA
CDR3 DNA: TGCGCCAGCAGACCCGACAGGACGGATGGCTACACCTTC
CDR3 protein: CASRPDRTDGYTF

V gene: TRBV13
J gene: TRBJ2-5
D gene: TRBD2
clone size: NA
CDR3 DNA: TGTGCCACCAGCATAGCGGGGGGGCCAGAGACCCAGTACTTC
CDR3 protein: CATSIAGGPETQYF

V gene: TRBV10-1
J gene: TRBJ1-1
D gene: NA
clone size: few
CDR3 DNA: TGCGCCAGCAGTCTCCGGGTCTCGAACACTGAAGCTTTCTTT
CDR3 protein: CASSLRVSNTEAFF

V gene: TRBV9
J gene: TRBJ2-1
D gene: TRBD1
clone size: NA
CDR3 DNA: TGTGCCAGCAGCGAAATACAGGGGGCGTTCAATGAGCAGTTCTTC
CDR3 protein: CASSEIQGAFNEQFF

V gene: TRBV10-1
J gene: TRBJ2-1
D gene: NA
clone size: NA
CDR3 DNA: TGCGCCAGCAGTGACGGGGATGAGCAGTTCTTC
CDR3 protein: CASSDGDEQFF

V gene: TRBV18
J gene: TRBJ1-6
D gene: NA
clone size: NA
CDR3 DNA: TGTGCCAGCTCACCACCGATTAGGAGCTCCTATAATTCACCCCTCCACTTT
CDR3 protein: CASSPPIRSSYNSPLHF